This is a list of T cell receptor beta chains from one sample in a study of cytomegalovirus exposure and HLA in healthy donors. Sequencing used immunoSEQ multiplex PCR; TCRdb keeps in-frame clones, though not all of them. The table includes 65,000 to 90,000 clones, about 74% detected once. What was sequenced was PBMCs. These receptors were obtained from a man aged 35 to 55 in good health and CMV-seronegative. The CDR3 runs from the conserved cysteine through the conserved F or W. Each record gives: D gene, J gene, clone size, V gene, CDR3 protein, CDR3 DNA. The D gene is left open where the match is weak. Clone sizes are given selectively: once, few, many, or a class where the clone is expanded.

>TRBD1|TRBJ1-1|NA|TRBV5-4
CASSSLTGGGWTEAFF
TGTGCCAGCAGCTCCTTAACAGGGGGCGGTTGGACTGAAGCTTTCTTT
>NA|TRBJ1-2|NA|TRBV6-1
CASRVRESYTF
TGTGCCAGCAGAGTTCGAGAAAGCTACACCTTC
>NA|TRBJ2-1|NA|TRBV6-4
CASSAEAGQLNEQFF
TGTGCCAGCAGTGCCGAGGCGGGACAGCTCAATGAGCAGTTCTTC
>TRBD2|TRBJ2-1|NA|TRBV9
CASSLSLAGGEYNEQFF
TGTGCCAGCAGCTTATCGCTAGCGGGGGGCGAGTACAATGAGCAGTTCTTC
>TRBD1|TRBJ1-1|NA|TRBV4-1
CARSHVTGRNTEAFF
TGCGCCAGAAGCCACGTGACAGGGCGGAACACTGAAGCTTTCTTT
>NA|TRBJ2-7|NA|TRBV6-1
CASSPDVRNYEQYF
TGTGCCAGCAGCCCCGATGTCAGAAACTACGAGCAGTACTTC
>NA|TRBJ2-7|NA|TRBV28
CASSLFQDNYEQYF
TGTGCCAGCAGTTTATTCCAGGACAACTACGAGCAGTACTTC
>NA|TRBJ1-2|NA|TRBV7-2
CASSLGVPRYGYTF
TGTGCCAGCAGCCTTGGAGTCCCCCGCTATGGCTACACCTTC
>TRBD2|TRBJ2-3|NA|TRBV6-4
CASSDSILAGGGTQYF
TGTGCCAGCAGTGACTCGATTCTAGCGGGGGGAGGTACGCAGTATTTT
>NA|TRBJ1-3|NA|TRBV11-1
CASSPTLTTGNSGNTIYF
TGTGCCAGCAGCCCGACACTAACGACAGGCAACTCTGGAAACACCATATATTTT
>TRBD1|TRBJ2-7|few|TRBV28
CASSLTGTAGFFYEQYF
TGTGCCAGCAGCCTAACCGGGACAGCAGGATTTTTTTACGAGCAGTACTTC
>NA|TRBJ2-1|NA|TRBV9
CASSAGLVNEQFF
TGTGCCAGCAGCGCCGGGTTGGTAAATGAGCAGTTCTTC
>TRBD1|TRBJ2-5|NA|TRBV13
CASSVGTGAIRSGTQYF
TGTGCCAGCAGCGTCGGGACAGGGGCGATAAGAAGCGGGACCCAGTACTTC
>NA|TRBJ1-4|NA|TRBV13
CASSLSQGGNEKLFF
TGTGCCAGCAGCTTGTCCCAAGGGGGAAATGAAAAACTGTTTTTT
>NA|TRBJ2-5|NA|TRBV11-1
CASSLGGGEETQYF
TGTGCCAGCAGCTTAGGAGGGGGAGAAGAGACCCAGTACTTC
>NA|TRBJ2-7|NA|TRBV27
CASSLQPPDSEGFEQYF
TGTGCCAGCAGTCTACAGCCACCGGACAGCGAGGGGTTCGAGCAGTACTTC
>NA|TRBJ1-3|NA|TRBV19
CAEGQSPPLSGNTIYF
TGTGCCGAAGGACAGTCGCCACCCCTCTCTGGAAACACCATATATTTT
>NA|TRBJ1-1|NA|TRBV14
CASSHGGASQAFF
TGTGCCAGCAGCCATGGGGGGGCTTCGCAAGCTTTCTTT
>TRBD2|TRBJ2-7|few|TRBV2
CASLAQAGGYEQYF
TGTGCCAGCCTAGCCCAGGCGGGGGGCTACGAGCAGTACTTC
>TRBD1|TRBJ2-2|NA|TRBV6-1
CASSDQGDTGELFF
TGTGCCAGCAGTGACCAGGGGGACACCGGGGAGCTGTTTTTT
>NA|TRBJ1-3|once|TRBV4-1
CASSQGASGGSSGNTIYF
TGCGCCAGCAGCCAAGGGGCCTCGGGAGGGAGCTCTGGAAACACCATATATTTT
>NA|TRBJ2-6|NA|TRBV5-5
CASSLAGSGANVLTF
TGTGCCAGCAGCTTAGCCGGCTCTGGGGCCAACGTCCTGACTTTC
>TRBD2|TRBJ2-7|NA|TRBV25-1
CASSEPSGAIAYEQYF
TGTGCCAGCAGTGAGCCCAGCGGGGCGATAGCCTACGAGCAGTACTTC
>NA|TRBJ2-7|NA|TRBV5-1
CASSLTAGRGYEQYF
TGCGCCAGCAGCTTGACGGCAGGTAGGGGCTACGAGCAGTACTTC
>NA|TRBJ2-7|once|TRBV4-3
CASSQEPGSYEQYF
TGCGCCAGCAGCCAAGAACCAGGGTCCTACGAGCAGTACTTC
>NA|TRBJ1-6|few|TRBV5-6
CASSLQGLVNSPLHF
TGTGCCAGCAGCTTGCAGGGATTGGTTAATTCACCCCTCCACTTT
>NA|TRBJ1-1|NA|TRBV5-1
CASSLFLDNTEAFF
TGCGCCAGCAGCTTGTTTCTAGATAACACTGAAGCTTTCTTT
>TRBD1|TRBJ2-6|NA|TRBV6-4
CASSGTGAASGANVLTF
TGTGCCAGCAGTGGCACAGGGGCCGCTTCTGGGGCCAACGTCCTGACTTTC
>NA|TRBJ1-3|once|TRBV21-1
CASSRTGTDSGNTIYF
TGTGCCAGCAGCAGAACCGGGACTGACTCTGGAAACACCATATATTTT
>NA|TRBJ2-7|medium-sized|TRBV11-2
CASSLGSAGFSYEQYF
TGTGCCAGCAGCTTAGGCTCCGCGGGGTTCTCCTACGAGCAGTACTTC
>TRBD2|TRBJ2-5|few|TRBV7-9
CSSSLAETAGGRWTQYF
TGTTCCAGCAGCTTAGCGGAGACAGCGGGGGGGCGATGGACCCAGTACTTC
>TRBD1|TRBJ2-3|NA|TRBV29-1
CSVEKGASNTQYF
TGCAGCGTTGAGAAGGGGGCCTCAAATACGCAGTATTTT
>TRBD2|TRBJ2-5|NA|TRBV6-5
CASSRGFSGGETQYF
TGTGCCAGCAGTCGCGGTTTTTCGGGAGGGGAGACCCAGTACTTC
>TRBD1|TRBJ2-7|NA|TRBV7-6
CASSTRQGWDEQYF
TGTGCCAGCAGCACCCGACAGGGGTGGGACGAGCAGTACTTC
>NA|TRBJ2-4|few|TRBV4-1
CASSQGAVRGKEVKNIQYF
TGCGCCAGCAGCCAAGGGGCCGTGAGGGGGAAGGAAGTCAAAAACATTCAGTACTTC
>NA|TRBJ2-7|NA|TRBV7-2
CASSLVERSYEQYF
TGTGCCAGCAGCTTAGTTGAGCGGTCCTACGAGCAGTACTTC
>TRBD2|TRBJ2-5|NA|TRBV5-1
CASSLGRAGGLSETQYF
TGCGCCAGCAGCTTGGGTCGAGCGGGGGGGCTATCGGAGACCCAGTACTTC
>NA|TRBJ2-3|few|TRBV7-3
CASSPTRGATDTQYF
TGTGCCAGCAGCCCCACCCGGGGGGCTACAGATACGCAGTATTTT
>NA|TRBJ2-7|NA|TRBV6-6
CASTHEGSSYEQYF
TGTGCCAGCACCCACGAGGGAAGCTCCTACGAGCAGTACTTC
>TRBD1|TRBJ1-1|NA|TRBV19
CADWAVQGAATEAFF
TGTGCCGACTGGGCTGTACAGGGGGCGGCCACTGAAGCTTTCTTT
>TRBD1|TRBJ1-1|NA|TRBV27
CASSLGGQGAPNTEAFF
TGTGCCAGCAGTTTAGGTGGGCAGGGGGCCCCTAACACTGAAGCTTTCTTT
>TRBD1|TRBJ1-2|NA|TRBV15
CATSRDDRGNYGYTF
TGTGCCACCAGCAGAGATGACAGGGGAAACTATGGCTACACCTTC
>TRBD1|TRBJ1-5|NA|TRBV29-1
CSVWTGGQPQHF
TGCAGCGTTTGGACAGGGGGTCAGCCCCAGCATTTT